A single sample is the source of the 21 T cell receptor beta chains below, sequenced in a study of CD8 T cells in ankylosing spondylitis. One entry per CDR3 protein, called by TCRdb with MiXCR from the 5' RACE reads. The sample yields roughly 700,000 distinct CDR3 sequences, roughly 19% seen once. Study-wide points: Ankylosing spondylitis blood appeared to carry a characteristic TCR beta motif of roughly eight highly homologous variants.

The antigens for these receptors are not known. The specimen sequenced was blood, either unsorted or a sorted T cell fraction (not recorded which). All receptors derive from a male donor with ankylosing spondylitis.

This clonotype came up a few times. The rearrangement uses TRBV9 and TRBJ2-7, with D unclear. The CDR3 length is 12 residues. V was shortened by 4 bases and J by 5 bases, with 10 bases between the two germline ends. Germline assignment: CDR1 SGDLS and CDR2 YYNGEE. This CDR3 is CASSPDLNEQYF. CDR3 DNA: TGTGCCAGCAGCCCGGACCTGAACGAGCAGTACTTC.

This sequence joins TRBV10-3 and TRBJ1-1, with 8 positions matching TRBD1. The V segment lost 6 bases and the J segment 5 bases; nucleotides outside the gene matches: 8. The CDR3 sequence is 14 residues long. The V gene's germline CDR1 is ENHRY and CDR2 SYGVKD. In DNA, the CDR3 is TGTGCCATCAGAGGACAGGGTATAACGACTGAAGCTTTCTTT. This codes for CAIRGQGITTEAFF.

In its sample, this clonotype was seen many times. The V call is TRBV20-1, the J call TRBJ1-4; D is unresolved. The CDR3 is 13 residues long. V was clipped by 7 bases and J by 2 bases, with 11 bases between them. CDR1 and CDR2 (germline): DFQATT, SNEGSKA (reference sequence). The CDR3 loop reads CSVRASTNEKLFF. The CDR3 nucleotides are TGCAGTGTACGGGCCAGCACTAATGAAAAACTGTTTTTT.

Here the CDR3 DNA reads TGCGCCAGCAGCCAAGGTCGACTAGCGGGGGAGCAGTTCTTC. Protein sequence: CASSQGRLAGEQFF. The rearrangement uses TRBV4-1 and TRBJ2-1; 11 positions agree with TRBD2. The ends lost 1 base at V and 10 bases at J; junction bases unmatched: 3. CDR1 is MGHRA, CDR2 YSYEKL, per germline. The CDR3 totals 14 residues.

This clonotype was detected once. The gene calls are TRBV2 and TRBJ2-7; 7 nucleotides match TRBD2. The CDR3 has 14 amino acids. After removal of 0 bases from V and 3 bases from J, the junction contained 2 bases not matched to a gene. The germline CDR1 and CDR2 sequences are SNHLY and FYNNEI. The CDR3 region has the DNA TGTGCCAGCAGTGAAGCGGGCGGGGGCTACGAGCAGTACTTC. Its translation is CASSEAGGGYEQYF.

CDR3 sequence reads: CASSITGGYEQYF. CDR3 sequence (DNA): TGTGCCAGCTCCATTACAGGGGGCTACGAGCAGTACTTC. The rearrangement uses TRBV14 and TRBJ2-7; TRBD1 matches 8 bases. The length of the CDR3 is 13 residues. Losses at the gene ends were 8 bases for V and 3 bases for J; bases not matched to a gene: 6. CDR1 is SGHDN, CDR2 FVKESK, per germline.

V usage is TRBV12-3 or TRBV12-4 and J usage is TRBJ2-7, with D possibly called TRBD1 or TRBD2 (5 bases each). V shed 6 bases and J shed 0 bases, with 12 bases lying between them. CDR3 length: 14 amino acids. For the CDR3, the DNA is TGTGCCAGCAGGTCCGGGACGCCCTCCTACGAGCAGTACTTC. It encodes CASRSGTPSYEQYF.

CDR3 sequence (DNA): TGTGCCAGCAGTACCAACACCGCTAGCACAGATACGCAGTATTTT. Amino acid sequence: CASSTNTASTDTQYF. The gene calls are TRBV6-1 and TRBJ2-3; D unresolved. This CDR3 comprises 15 residues. Trimming took off 5 bases at V and 0 bases at J, with 12 bases between the two ends. Germline CDR1 MNHNS, CDR2 SASEGT.

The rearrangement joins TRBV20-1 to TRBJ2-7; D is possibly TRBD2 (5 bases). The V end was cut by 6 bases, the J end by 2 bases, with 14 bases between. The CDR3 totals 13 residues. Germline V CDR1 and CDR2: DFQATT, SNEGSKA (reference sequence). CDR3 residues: CSAPDSTTYEQYF. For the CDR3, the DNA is TGCAGTGCCCCGGACTCTACCACCTACGAGCAGTACTTC.

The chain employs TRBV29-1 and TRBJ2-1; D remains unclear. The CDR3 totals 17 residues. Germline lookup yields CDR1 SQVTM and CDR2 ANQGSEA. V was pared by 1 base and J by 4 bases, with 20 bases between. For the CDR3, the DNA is TGCAGCGTTGAAGGTGGGCAGTATACGGTCCCATACAATGAGCAGTTCTTC. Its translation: CSVEGGQYTVPYNEQFF.

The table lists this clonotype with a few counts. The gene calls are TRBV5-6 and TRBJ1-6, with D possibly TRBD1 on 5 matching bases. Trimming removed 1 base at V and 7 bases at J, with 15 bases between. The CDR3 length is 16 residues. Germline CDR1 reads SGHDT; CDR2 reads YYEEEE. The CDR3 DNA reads TGTGCCAGCAGCTTGAAAACGGGACGGCAAAATTCACCCCTCCACTTT. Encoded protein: CASSLKTGRQNSPLHF.

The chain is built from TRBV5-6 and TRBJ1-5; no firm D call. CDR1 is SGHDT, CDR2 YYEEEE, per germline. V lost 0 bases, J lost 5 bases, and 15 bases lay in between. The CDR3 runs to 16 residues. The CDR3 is CASSLVGSADDQPQHF. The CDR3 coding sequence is TGTGCCAGCAGCTTGGTGGGGTCGGCAGACGATCAGCCCCAGCATTTT.

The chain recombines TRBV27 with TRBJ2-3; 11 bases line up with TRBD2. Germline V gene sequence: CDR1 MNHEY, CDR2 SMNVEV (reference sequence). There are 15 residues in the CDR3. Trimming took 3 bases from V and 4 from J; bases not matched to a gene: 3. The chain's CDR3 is CASSFLAGGADTQYF. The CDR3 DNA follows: TGTGCCAGCAGTTTCCTAGCGGGAGGCGCAGATACGCAGTATTTT.

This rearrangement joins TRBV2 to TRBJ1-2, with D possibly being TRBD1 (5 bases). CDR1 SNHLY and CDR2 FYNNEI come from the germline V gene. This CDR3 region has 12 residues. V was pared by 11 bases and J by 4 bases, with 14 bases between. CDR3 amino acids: CAGTGDLYGYTF. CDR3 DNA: TGTGCCGGAACAGGAGACCTCTATGGCTACACCTTC.

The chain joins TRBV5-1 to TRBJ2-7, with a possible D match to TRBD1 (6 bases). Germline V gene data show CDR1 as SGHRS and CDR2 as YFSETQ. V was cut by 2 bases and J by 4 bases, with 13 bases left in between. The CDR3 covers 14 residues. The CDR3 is CASSFLGTQYEQYF. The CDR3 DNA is TGCGCCAGCAGCTTCCTCGGGACACAATACGAGCAGTACTTC.

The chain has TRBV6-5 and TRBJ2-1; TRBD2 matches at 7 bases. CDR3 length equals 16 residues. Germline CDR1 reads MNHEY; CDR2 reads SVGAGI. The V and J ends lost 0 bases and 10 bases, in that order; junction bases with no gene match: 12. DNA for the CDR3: TGTGCCAGCAGTTACTCTTCTAGCGGCCCACAATCCGAGCAGTTCTTC. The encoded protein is CASSYSSSGPQSEQFF.

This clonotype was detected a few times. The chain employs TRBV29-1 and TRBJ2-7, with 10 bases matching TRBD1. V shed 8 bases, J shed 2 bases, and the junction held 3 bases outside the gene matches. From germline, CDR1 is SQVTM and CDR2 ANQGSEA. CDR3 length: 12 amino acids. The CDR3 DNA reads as TGCAGCATCGGACAGGGGGCCTACGAGCAGTACTTC. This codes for CSIGQGAYEQYF.

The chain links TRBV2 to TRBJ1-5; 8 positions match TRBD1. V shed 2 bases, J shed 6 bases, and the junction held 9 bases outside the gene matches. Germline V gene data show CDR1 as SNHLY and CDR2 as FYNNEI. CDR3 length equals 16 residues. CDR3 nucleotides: TGTGCCAGCAGTGAACAGGGGGCGCCTGCTGGTCAGCCCCAGCATTTT. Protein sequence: CASSEQGAPAGQPQHF. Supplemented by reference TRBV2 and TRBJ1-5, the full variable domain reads EPEVTQTPSHQVTQMGQEVILRCVPISNHLYFYWYRQILGQKVEFLVSFYNNEISEKSEIFDDQFSVERPDGSNFTLKIRSTKLEDSAMYFCASSEQGAPAGQPQHFGDGTRLSIL.

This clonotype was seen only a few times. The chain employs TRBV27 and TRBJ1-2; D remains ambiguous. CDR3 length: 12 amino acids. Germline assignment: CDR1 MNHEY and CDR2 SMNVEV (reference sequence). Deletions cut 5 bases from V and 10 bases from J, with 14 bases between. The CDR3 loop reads CASSTLGGIYTF. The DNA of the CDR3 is TGTGCCAGCAGTACTTTAGGCGGTATCTACACCTTC.

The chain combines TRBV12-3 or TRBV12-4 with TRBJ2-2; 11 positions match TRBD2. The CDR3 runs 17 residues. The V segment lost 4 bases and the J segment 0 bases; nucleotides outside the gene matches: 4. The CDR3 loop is CASSWPSGGSNTGELFF. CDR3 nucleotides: TGTGCCAGCAGTTGGCCTAGCGGGGGGTCGAACACCGGGGAGCTGTTTTTT.

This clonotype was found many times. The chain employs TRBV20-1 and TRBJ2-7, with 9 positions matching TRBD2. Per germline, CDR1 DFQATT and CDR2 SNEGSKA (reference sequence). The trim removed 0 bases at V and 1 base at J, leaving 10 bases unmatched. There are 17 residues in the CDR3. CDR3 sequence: CSARDSVEREVSYEQYF. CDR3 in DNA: TGCAGTGCTAGAGATAGTGTTGAGCGGGAGGTATCCTACGAGCAGTACTTC.